Shown below are 21 T cell receptor beta chains from a single sample sequenced in a study of cytomegalovirus exposure and HLA in healthy donors. The repertoire was sequenced with immunoSEQ multiplex PCR; TCRdb's copy has only in-frame clones and lacks some. The sample gives 250,000 to 300,000 clones, around 86% of which show up once; 1% is in the top ten. The sample was PBMCs. Every receptor here comes from a young woman in good health and CMV-seronegative.

V gene TRBV5-5 combines with J gene TRBJ1-5, with no clear D. CDR3 length: 13 residues. Germline lookup yields CDR1 SGHKS and CDR2 YYEKEE (reference sequence). Trimming removed 0 bases at V and 9 bases at J, with 10 bases between. The DNA of the CDR3 is TGTGCCAGCAGCTTGGACAGAGCTCGGCCCCAGCATTTT. It specifies CASSLDRARPQHF. The entire variable domain, with the rest obtained from reference TRBV5-5 and TRBJ1-5, is as follows: DAGVTQSPTHLIKTRGQQVTLRCSPISGHKSVSWYQQVLGQGPQFIFQYYEKEERGRGNFPDRFSARQFPNYSSELNVNALLLGDSALYLCASSLDRARPQHFGDGTRLSIL.

The chain couples TRBV27 to TRBJ1-5; D not resolved. Germline V gene sequence: CDR1 MNHEY, CDR2 SMNVEV (reference sequence). V lost 3 bases to trimming and J lost 5 bases, with 11 bases between them. The CDR3 has 14 residues. CDR3 bases: TGTGCCAGCAGTTTCTCGAGGGCGGATCAGCCCCAGCATTTT. Its protein product is CASSFSRADQPQHF.

This clone was seen more than once but under ten times. The genes are TRBV19 and TRBJ2-3; D is perhaps TRBD2 (5 bases). Trimming shortened V by 6 bases and J by 0 bases, and 10 bases separated the two germline ends. CDR1 is LNHDA, CDR2 SQIVND, per germline (reference sequence). The CDR3 contains 14 residues. The CDR3 coding sequence is TGTGCCAGTAGAGGAGGTTTCAGCACAGATACGCAGTATTTT. Amino acid sequence: CASRGGFSTDTQYF.

The count of this clone is one. The chain combines TRBV18 with TRBJ1-5; 10 nucleotides agree with TRBD1. The CDR3 has 16 amino acids. Germline lookup yields CDR1 KGHSH and CDR2 LQKENI. V shed 3 bases, J shed 6 bases, and the junction held 8 bases outside the gene matches. CDR3 amino acids: CASSPNGQGGGQPQHF. The CDR3 DNA sequence: TGTGCCAGCTCACCCAACGGACAGGGGGGAGGTCAGCCCCAGCATTTT.

The V gene is TRBV4-3, the J gene TRBJ1-3; TRBD1 matches at 7 bases. The CDR3 runs 16 residues. CDR1 and CDR2 (germline): LGHNA, YSLEER. The V gene end was trimmed by 0 bases and the J gene end by 2 bases; junction bases not matched to a gene: 4. CDR3 loop: CASSQEEGAPGNTIYF. CDR3 DNA sequence: TGCGCCAGCAGCCAAGAAGAGGGGGCGCCTGGAAACACCATATATTTT.

This clone was counted between two and nine times. The rearrangement links TRBV6-5 to TRBJ1-1; perhaps TRBD1 as D (5 bases). V lost 8 bases to trimming and J lost 7 bases, with 14 bases between them. The CDR3 is 12 residues long. Per germline, CDR1 MNHEY and CDR2 SVGAGI. The CDR3 here is CASGTGFGEAFF. CDR3 DNA sequence: TGTGCCAGCGGGACTGGTTTTGGTGAAGCTTTCTTT.

The rearrangement links TRBV7-9 to TRBJ1-2; weak D call: TRBD1 (6 bases). Germline V gene lookup returns CDR1 SEHNR and CDR2 FQNEAQ (reference sequence). The V gene lost 5 bases and the J gene lost 4 bases, with 20 bases spanning the gap. The CDR3 totals 16 residues. The CDR3, as DNA: TGTGCCAGCAGCCGATCATTCGGACAGTCCTTCTATGGCTACACCTTC. This codes for CASSRSFGQSFYGYTF. The full variable domain, in which reference TRBV7-9 and TRBJ1-2 provide the parts outside the CDR3, is DTGVSQNPRHKITKRGQNVTFRCDPISEHNRLYWYRQTLGQGPEFLTYFQNEAQLEKSRLLSDRFSAERPKGSFSTLEIQRTEQGDSAMYLCASSRSFGQSFYGYTFGSGTRLTVV.

The chain links TRBV5-1 to TRBJ2-2; 13 bases line up with TRBD2. J was trimmed by 9 bases and V by 4 bases; bases with no gene match: 3. Germline CDR1 and CDR2: SGHRS and YFSETQ. The CDR3 is made up of 14 amino acids. As DNA, the CDR3 is TGCGCCAGCAGCCCGACTAGCGGGGGGAGGGAGCTGTTTTTT. It codes for CASSPTSGGRELFF.

The V gene is TRBV27, the J gene TRBJ1-2; TRBD1 matches at 9 bases. Trimming cost V 6 bases and J 8 bases; bases outside gene matches: 10. The CDR3 has 14 amino acids. Germline loops: CDR1 MNHEY, CDR2 SMNVEV (reference sequence). DNA for the CDR3: TGTGCCAGCAGCAACTCCGACAGGGGGAGCGGCTACACCTTC. Its protein product is CASSNSDRGSGYTF.

This clone was detected a few times. The chain carries TRBV6-6 and TRBJ1-2; D is ambiguous. Trimming pared 6 bases from V and 7 bases from J, leaving 9 bases between. Germline lookup yields CDR1 MNHNY and CDR2 SVGAGI (reference sequence). This CDR3 is built from 11 residues. In nucleotides, the CDR3 is TGTGCCAGCAGGATACTGCGTGGCTACACCTTC. Protein: CASRILRGYTF.

The V and J genes are TRBV10-2 and TRBJ1-1; 9 bases are shared with TRBD1. Germline trimming cut 4 bases from V and 6 bases from J; bases unmatched to any gene: 6. The CDR3 length is 14 residues. From germline, CDR1 is WSHSY and CDR2 SAAADI. CDR3 sequence reads: CASSGGTGLAEAFF. The CDR3 DNA follows: TGCGCCAGCAGTGGTGGGACAGGGTTGGCTGAAGCTTTCTTT.

V gene TRBV25-1 combines with J gene TRBJ2-7; 9 positions match TRBD1. V trimming: 4 bases; J trimming: 6 bases; junction bases outside the gene matches: 10. Per germline, CDR1 MGHDK and CDR2 SYGVNS. This CDR3 comprises 15 residues. The CDR3 sequence is CASSAWGQGSGEQYF. The CDR3 DNA follows: TGTGCCAGCAGTGCCTGGGGACAGGGCTCTGGCGAGCAGTACTTC.

The chain links TRBV30 to TRBJ1-3; D possibly corresponds to TRBD1 (5 bases). The CDR3 spans 17 residues. Germline CDR1 reads GTSNPN; CDR2 reads SVGIG (reference sequence). Trimming removed 5 bases from V and 0 bases from J, with 20 bases in between. The CDR3 sequence: CAWGWAGKDVSGNTIYF. The CDR3 DNA sequence: TGTGCCTGGGGATGGGCAGGGAAGGATGTCTCTGGAAACACCATATATTTT. The full variable domain, with the rest looked up from reference TRBV30 and TRBJ1-3, is SQTIHQWPATLVQPVGSPLSLECTVEGTSNPNLYWYRQAAGRGLQLLFYSVGIGQISSEVPQNLSASRPQDRQFILSSKKLLLSDSGFYLCAWGWAGKDVSGNTIYFGEGSWLTVV.

The chain uses TRBV9 and TRBJ1-1, with 8 nucleotides matching TRBD1. CDR1 is SGDLS, CDR2 YYNGEE, per germline. The V and J ends lost 3 bases and 4 bases, in that order; junction bases with no gene match: 5. CDR3 length equals 14 residues. CDR3 protein: CASSALTGGTEAFF. The CDR3 bases are TGTGCCAGCAGCGCGCTCACAGGGGGCACTGAAGCTTTCTTT.

This clone was picked up a small number of times. The V call is TRBV5-4, the J call TRBJ2-5; 7 nucleotides align to TRBD2. Per the germline V gene, CDR1 is SGHNT and CDR2 is YYREEE (reference sequence). The V gene end was trimmed by 4 bases and the J gene end by 4 bases; junction bases not matched to a gene: 7. This CDR3 has 14 amino acids. The CDR3 is CASSLGPGGETQYF. The CDR3 coding sequence is TGTGCCAGCAGCCTTGGGCCGGGGGGAGAGACCCAGTACTTC.

Concerning this clone itself: Distinct nucleotide sequences in the sample also encode this CDR3. The chain joins TRBV5-1 to TRBJ2-7, with 14 bases that match TRBD2. J was trimmed by 4 bases and V by 5 bases; bases with no gene match: 5. CDR1 is SGHRS and CDR2 is YFSETQ in the germline V gene. The length of the CDR3 is 15 residues. In nucleotides, the CDR3 is TGCGCCAGCAGTCGAGGACTAGCGGGAGGATACGAGCAGTACTTC. Translating gives CASSRGLAGGYEQYF.

CDR3 nucleotide sequence: TGTGCCAGCTCGTCAGGGACAGGAGGGGCCAACGTCCTGACTTTC. Translating it yields CASSSGTGGANVLTF. This chain links TRBV18 with TRBJ2-6, with 8 bases lining up with TRBD1. V shed 6 bases and J 4 bases; nucleotides not matched to a gene: 5. Per the germline V gene, CDR1 is KGHSH and CDR2 is LQKENI. The CDR3 runs to 15 residues.

This rearrangement joins TRBV28 to TRBJ2-7; a weak D match, TRBD1 (6 bases). Trimming took off 6 bases at V and 3 bases at J, with 15 bases between the two ends. The germline V gene has CDR1 MDHEN and CDR2 SYDVKM. This CDR3 region has 14 residues. The CDR3 DNA reads TGTGCCAGCAGCTCCCTTGGGGGCATCTACGAGCAGTACTTC. Translation gives CASSSLGGIYEQYF.

V gene TRBV7-9 combines with J gene TRBJ1-2; D perhaps matches TRBD1 (6 bases). This CDR3 is built from 14 residues. The germline V and J ends were trimmed by 5 bases and 8 bases, with 18 bases remaining between them. CDR1 and CDR2 from the germline V gene are SEHNR and FQNEAQ (reference sequence). For the CDR3, the DNA is TGTGCCAGCAGCCTAGGTCGCAGGGGCTGGGGCTACACCTTC. The encoded protein is CASSLGRRGWGYTF. The whole variable domain, filled in from reference TRBV7-9 and TRBJ1-2, reads DTGVSQNPRHKITKRGQNVTFRCDPISEHNRLYWYRQTLGQGPEFLTYFQNEAQLEKSRLLSDRFSAERPKGSFSTLEIQRTEQGDSAMYLCASSLGRRGWGYTFGSGTRLTVV.

The chain is built from TRBV5-1 and TRBJ1-1; a weak D match, TRBD1 (5 bases). The ends were cut back, 3 bases at V and 1 base at J, with 13 bases in the middle. CDR1 is SGHRS, CDR2 YFSETQ, per germline. This CDR3 contains 15 residues. The CDR3 DNA reads as TGCGCCAGCAGCTCTAGAGGGGAGGAGAACACTGAAGCTTTCTTT. Translating gives CASSSRGEENTEAFF.

The chain is built from TRBV9 and TRBJ2-5, with TRBD1 as a possible D gene (6 bases). Per germline, CDR1 SGDLS and CDR2 YYNGEE. The CDR3 totals 18 residues. Trimming left V 4 bases short and J 7 bases short, with 29 bases between. The CDR3 DNA reads TGTGCCAGCAGCCATTTCATTTCCCCACAGGGAAGTATAACGACCCAGTACTTC. Residues: CASSHFISPQGSITTQYF.